The clone carrying this T cell receptor (beta chain) was recorded a few times. Profiling relied on immunoSEQ multiplex PCR, and the TCRdb table lists in-frame clones only, not all of them. The table records about 79,000 clones, about 90% of them present only once. This sample was included in a study of OX40 agonist ivuxolimab in advanced cancers. Study in general: Ivuxolimab, which is an agonistic anti-OX40 (CD134) antibody, was administered to the patients. The patients received ivuxolimab by intravenous route every 2 weeks at 0.01 to 10 mg/kg.

The germline gives CDR1 SGHTA, CDR2 FQGNSA. Between the trimmed V and J ends, which lost 0 bases and 2 bases, there was a span of 11 bases. CDR3 length: 16 amino acids. This specimen consisted of CD4+ or CD8+ T cells sorted from blood, obtained in a trial of the OX40 agonist ivuxolimab. The source is an adult with an advanced solid tumor such as melanoma, head and neck, liver or kidney cancer. The rearrangement joins TRBV7-2 to TRBJ1-5; TRBD1 is a possible D gene (5 bases). CDR3: CASSLAGGDGNQPQHF. CDR3 bases: TGTGCCAGCAGCTTAGCTGGGGGAGATGGCAATCAGCCCCAGCATTTT.